The 27 T cell receptor beta chains presented below share a single source sample, sequenced in a study of T cell responses to AZD1222 COVID-19 vaccine. Measured with immunoSEQ multiplex PCR; TCRdb has only the in-frame clones, and not every one. Among around 140,000 clones listed, 85% to 95% were seen once. The source was peripheral blood, collected on day 0 of AZD1222 vaccination. All receptors derive from an adult in good health.

This chain uses TRBV28 with TRBJ2-7, with D perhaps TRBD2 (6 bases). V was trimmed by 9 bases and J by 1 base, leaving 22 bases between them. Germline V gene lookup returns CDR1 MDHEN and CDR2 SYDVKM. CDR3 length: 16 amino acids. The CDR3 spells CASPPAGRLGSYEQYF. The CDR3 nucleotides are TGTGCCAGTCCGCCCGCGGGGAGACTTGGGTCCTACGAGCAGTACTTC.

The genes are TRBV6-6 and TRBJ2-4; possible D gene TRBD2, 5 bases. Trimming removed 5 bases from V and 0 bases from J, with 26 bases in between. The V gene's germline CDR1 is MNHNY and CDR2 SVGAGI (reference sequence). The CDR3 contains 20 residues. DNA for the CDR3: TGTGCCAGCAGTCCTACTCTGCGCGCGGGCCCCCCCTTAGCCAAAAACATTCAGTACTTC. Its protein product is CASSPTLRAGPPLAKNIQYF.

The V call is TRBV6-2 or TRBV6-3, the J call TRBJ1-2, with 9 bases lining up with TRBD1. With V trimmed by 0 bases and J by 5 bases, 13 bases remained unmatched. The CDR3 loop spans 18 amino acids. CDR1 is MNHEY, CDR2 SVGEGT, per germline. CDR3 residues: CASSYSAGTGPVTYGYTF. In DNA form, the CDR3 reads TGTGCCAGCAGTTACTCGGCCGGGACAGGGCCGGTCACTTATGGCTACACCTTC.

The genes are TRBV15 and TRBJ2-1; D tentatively reads TRBD1 or TRBD2 (5 bases each). Germline lookup yields CDR1 LNHNV and CDR2 YYDKDF (reference sequence). V was cut by 7 bases and J by 2 bases, with 9 bases left in between. This CDR3 is built from 13 residues. In DNA, the CDR3 is TGTGCCACCACCCCGGGGCCCTACAATGAGCAGTTCTTC. It is translated as CATTPGPYNEQFF.

This clone appeared a single time. This chain joins TRBV7-3 and TRBJ2-3; maybe TRBD2 (7 bases). This CDR3 is 15 amino acids long. Germline V gene lookup returns CDR1 SGHTA and CDR2 FQGTGA. Trimming pared 2 bases from V and 0 bases from J, leaving 9 bases between. CDR3 in amino acids: CASSLGGASTDTQYF. The CDR3 nucleotides read TGTGCCAGCAGCTTAGGGGGGGCTAGCACAGATACGCAGTATTTT.

The J gene is TRBJ1-2, the V gene TRBV9, with D possibly matching TRBD1 (5 bases). Per the germline V gene, CDR1 is SGDLS and CDR2 is YYNGEE. The ends were cut back, 3 bases at V and 7 bases at J, with 13 bases in the middle. CDR3 length: 13 residues. CDR3 nucleotide sequence: TGTGCCAGCAGCGCTGACAGCACTAGTGGCTACACCTTC. Its translation: CASSADSTSGYTF.

This clone has just a few counts. This sequence joins TRBV2 and TRBJ1-2; D not resolved. CDR1 is SNHLY and CDR2 is FYNNEI in the germline V gene. This CDR3 is built from 14 residues. V was cut by 7 bases and J by 4 bases, with 16 bases left in between. CDR3 coding DNA: TGTGCCAGCACCGAAGGACCTTTGTCCTATGGCTACACCTTC. Translation: CASTEGPLSYGYTF.

CDR3: CASSPGDRVVYQPQHF. The CDR3 DNA reads TGTGCCAGCTCACCGGGGGACAGGGTGGTTTATCAGCCCCAGCATTTT. The chain combines TRBV18 with TRBJ1-5, with TRBD1 identical over 9 bases. The CDR3 is made up of 16 amino acids. V lost 3 bases and J lost 5; bases outside the gene matches: 8. CDR1 is KGHSH, CDR2 LQKENI, per germline. The full variable domain, completed using reference TRBV18 and TRBJ1-5, is NAGVMQNPRHLVRRRGQEARLRCSPMKGHSHVYWYRQLPEEGLKFMVYLQKENIIDESGMPKERFSAEFPKEGPSILRIQQVVRGDSAAYFCASSPGDRVVYQPQHFGDGTRLSIL.

The CDR3 coding sequence is TGCGCCAGCAGCCAAGACCCGCAACAGGGAGGCACTGAAGCTTTCTTT. This encodes CASSQDPQQGGTEAFF. This chain joins TRBV4-3 and TRBJ1-1, with a possible D match to TRBD1 (6 bases). The germline V gene has CDR1 LGHNA and CDR2 YSLEER. This CDR3 comprises 16 residues. V lost 0 bases and J 4 bases, leaving 15 bases between the germline ends.

This CDR3 reads CASSQDASGGIPYNEQFF. The CDR3 nucleotides are TGCGCCAGCAGCCAAGATGCTAGCGGGGGGATCCCTTATAATGAGCAGTTCTTC. The V gene is TRBV4-3, the J gene TRBJ2-1; 11 bases are a match to TRBD2. The CDR3 covers 18 residues. The J segment lost 7 bases and the V segment lost 0 bases, leaving 11 bases of the junction unmatched. CDR1 LGHNA and CDR2 YSLEER come from the germline V gene.

The chain employs TRBV28 and TRBJ1-1, with 7 bases that match TRBD1. With 6 bases clipped from V and 8 bases from J, the junction kept 12 bases outside the gene matches. This CDR3 comprises 14 residues. Germline CDR1 is MDHEN and CDR2 is SYDVKM. CDR3 protein: CASSRTGEAAEAFF. CDR3 sequence (DNA): TGTGCCAGCAGCCGTACAGGGGAGGCTGCGGAAGCTTTCTTT.

The chain has TRBV29-1 and TRBJ2-7; D remains ambiguous. The CDR3 has 13 amino acids. CDR1 is SQVTM and CDR2 is ANQGSEA in the germline V gene. V dropped 7 bases and J dropped 0 bases, with 13 bases sitting between them. CDR3 in amino acids: CSADLGSSYEQYF. The CDR3 DNA reads as TGCAGCGCTGACCTGGGCAGCTCCTACGAGCAGTACTTC.

This clone has only a few counts. The rearrangement uses TRBV7-8 and TRBJ1-5; 8 nucleotides agree with TRBD1. This CDR3 comprises 14 residues. V lost 1 base and J lost 9; bases outside the gene matches: 5. Germline V gene data show CDR1 as SGHVS and CDR2 as FQNEAQ. CDR3 bases: TGTGCCAGCAGCTTAGGGACAGGGACCGCGCCCCAGCATTTT. As protein: CASSLGTGTAPQHF.

The chain links TRBV19 to TRBJ2-7, with TRBD1 matching 9 bases. Trimming took 3 bases from V and 2 from J; bases not matched to a gene: 11. The CDR3 has 17 amino acids. Germline V gene sequence: CDR1 LNHDA, CDR2 SQIVND (reference sequence). The CDR3 spells CASSISKTGTGTYEQYF. DNA of the CDR3: TGTGCCAGTAGTATCTCCAAAACCGGGACAGGGACCTACGAGCAGTACTTC.

The chain combines TRBV3-1 (or the pseudogene TRBV3-2) with TRBJ1-2; 7 nucleotides match TRBD1. The J segment lost 8 bases and the V segment lost 0 bases, leaving 6 bases of the junction unmatched. The CDR3 extends over 14 amino acids. Germline V gene data show CDR1 as LGHDT and CDR2 as YNNKEL (reference sequence). The CDR3 DNA is TGTGCCAGCAGCCAAGATGTGGCAGGGGGAGGCTACACCTTC. Amino acids: CASSQDVAGGGYTF.

The rearrangement uses TRBV18 and TRBJ2-1; 12 bases are a match to TRBD2. The germline V gene encodes CDR1 KGHSH and CDR2 LQKENI. V shed 0 bases and J 4 bases; nucleotides not matched to a gene: 4. This CDR3 has 17 amino acids. Here the CDR3 reads CASSPPTLAGGYNEQFF. For the CDR3, the DNA is TGTGCCAGCTCACCACCCACGCTAGCGGGGGGGTACAATGAGCAGTTCTTC.

V gene TRBV7-3 combines with J gene TRBJ2-2; 9 bases fit TRBD2. The CDR3 is made up of 16 amino acids. Trimming removed 4 bases from V and 1 base from J; junction bases left unmatched: 4. Looked up from germline, CDR1 is SGHTA and CDR2 is FQGTGA. The chain's CDR3 is CASSSSSGVNTGELFF. Written as DNA, the CDR3 is TGTGCCAGCAGCTCATCTAGCGGGGTGAACACCGGGGAGCTGTTTTTT.

The chain joins TRBV5-8 to TRBJ2-5; D remains ambiguous. Germline V CDR1 and CDR2: SGHTS, YDEGEE. The CDR3 contains 11 residues. V was clipped by 5 bases and J by 3 bases, with 5 bases between them. The CDR3 nucleotides are TGTGCCAGCAGGGCGGAAGAGACCCAGTACTTC. It specifies CASRAEETQYF.

The J gene is TRBJ1-3, the V gene TRBV4-3; the match to TRBD1 covers 7 bases. CDR3 size: 16 residues. J gave up 6 bases and V 0 bases, and 8 bases lay outside the gene matches. Germline CDR1 LGHNA, CDR2 YSLEER. In nucleotides, the CDR3 is TGCGCCAGCAGCCAAGATTGGCTAGGGGGCCCAAACACCATATATTTT. Its translation is CASSQDWLGGPNTIYF.

The chain employs TRBV11-2 and TRBJ1-3; no reliable D call. CDR1 and CDR2 from the germline V gene are SGHAT and FQNNGV. The V end lost 6 bases, the J end lost 4 bases, and 7 bases lay between the germline ends. The CDR3 extends over 12 amino acids. The CDR3: CASRPTGNTIYF. The DNA of the CDR3 is TGTGCCAGCAGACCAACAGGAAACACCATATATTTT.

The chain employs TRBV11-2 and TRBJ1-3; 7 positions match TRBD1. The CDR3 is made up of 19 amino acids. Germline CDR1 and CDR2: SGHAT and FQNNGV. The V segment lost 7 bases and the J segment 4 bases; nucleotides outside the gene matches: 22. Here the CDR3 reads CASKFGQERSLRRGNTIYF. CDR3 coding DNA: TGTGCCAGCAAATTCGGACAGGAAAGGAGTCTCCGGAGAGGAAACACCATATATTTT.

The J gene is TRBJ1-6, the V gene TRBV5-4; TRBD1 might be the D (6 bases). This CDR3 is built from 14 residues. Trimming pared 5 bases from V and 7 bases from J, leaving 13 bases between. The V gene's germline CDR1 is SGHNT and CDR2 YYREEE (reference sequence). For the CDR3, the DNA is TGTGCCAGCAGTTACAGGGATGGAAATTCACCCCTCCACTTT. As protein: CASSYRDGNSPLHF. Full variable domain (missing parts from reference TRBV5-4 and TRBJ1-6): ETGVTQSPTHLIKTRGQQVTLRCSSQSGHNTVSWYQQALGQGPQFIFQYYREEENGRGNFPPRFSGLQFPNYSSELNVNALELDDSALYLCASSYRDGNSPLHFGNGTRLTVT.

The chain carries TRBV7-3 and TRBJ2-2; either TRBD1 or TRBD2 may fit D (5 bases each). The CDR3 consists of 16 residues. Germline CDR1 and CDR2: SGHTA and FQGTGA. V dropped 2 bases and J dropped 2 bases, with 12 bases sitting between them. CDR3 in amino acids: CASSLEPGPNTGELFF. For the CDR3, the DNA is TGTGCCAGCAGCTTAGAACCGGGGCCAAACACCGGGGAGCTGTTTTTT.

V usage is TRBV5-6 and J usage is TRBJ1-2, with D unresolved. With 0 bases removed from V and 8 bases from J, the gap between germline ends came to 14 bases. The CDR3 spans 14 residues. CDR1 and CDR2 (germline): SGHDT, YYEEEE. DNA for the CDR3: TGTGCCAGCAGCTTGGGACCGGAGGGCGAGGGCTACACCTTC. Protein product: CASSLGPEGEGYTF.

The genes are TRBV3-1 (or the pseudogene TRBV3-2) and TRBJ2-3; 10 bases fit TRBD2. This CDR3 has 16 residues. Germline CDR1 LGHDT, CDR2 YNNKEL (reference sequence). J was trimmed by 4 bases and V by 4 bases; bases with no gene match: 8. DNA for the CDR3: TGTGCCAGCAGCCTCTCTAGCGGGAGCGGCTCAGATACGCAGTATTTT. The encoded protein is CASSLSSGSGSDTQYF.

This clone was observed a single time. Here the CDR3 reads CASSRAGERIPKNIQYF. CDR3 bases: TGTGCCAGCAGCCGGGCGGGGGAAAGGATACCCAAAAACATTCAGTACTTC. The chain is built from TRBV5-4 and TRBJ2-4; 7 bases line up with TRBD2. Unmatched junction bases numbered 12, after V lost 4 bases and J lost 2 bases. The CDR3 totals 17 residues. In germline, CDR1 is SGHNT, CDR2 YYREEE (reference sequence).

This chain joins TRBV7-2 and TRBJ2-4; TRBD2 matches 9 bases. The CDR3 has 15 residues. The V gene end was trimmed by 4 bases and the J gene end by 2 bases; junction bases not matched to a gene: 3. Germline CDR1 reads SGHTA; CDR2 reads FQGNSA. CDR3: CASSSRGGTKNIQYF. In DNA form, the CDR3 reads TGTGCCAGCAGCTCGCGGGGGGGTACCAAAAACATTCAGTACTTC.